This is a list of T cell receptor beta chains from one sample in a study of T-cell reconstitution after alpha-beta-depleted transplantation in children. One entry per CDR3 protein, called by TCRdb with MiXCR from the PCR reads. The sample carries 200,000 to 300,000 distinct CDR3 sequences, about 23% recorded once. The sample was PBMCs, taken before TCRalphabeta/CD19-depleted stem cell transplant. These receptors came from a girl aged 2 to 9 with Fanconi anemia, due to receive a stem cell transplant. Each CDR3 is given with its conserved first and last residue. Fields, in order: J gene, D gene, clone size, V gene, CDR3 protein, CDR3 DNA. The D gene is left open where the match is weak. Clone sizes are given selectively: once, few, many, or a class where the clone is expanded.

>TRBJ2-5|TRBD1|many|TRBV7-2
CASSQRTGAYQETQYF
TGTGCCAGCAGCCAGAGGACAGGGGCTTACCAAGAGACCCAGTACTTC
>TRBJ2-3|-|-|TRBV6-1
CASSRDPRGTDTQYF
TGTGCCAGCAGTCGGGACCCCCGGGGCACAGATACGCAGTATTTT
>TRBJ2-2|-|many|TRBV12-3/TRBV12-4
CASSLPDGTPNTGELFF
TGTGCCAGCAGTCTCCCTGACGGAACTCCGAACACCGGGGAGCTGTTTTTT
>TRBJ2-7|TRBD1|-|TRBV20-1
CSARSGTGEIEQYF
TGCAGTGCTAGGTCAGGGACAGGGGAGATCGAGCAGTACTTC
>TRBJ2-7|-|-|TRBV5-5
CASSLVPGEAYEQYF
TGTGCCAGCAGCTTGGTACCGGGGGAGGCCTACGAGCAGTACTTC
>TRBJ1-4|-|-|TRBV21-1
CASSKGGPSITSTNEKLFF
TGTGCCAGCAGCAAAGGGGGCCCGAGCATAACCTCAACTAATGAAAAACTGTTTTTT
>TRBJ2-7|-|-|TRBV9
CASSVAGIGYEQYF
TGTGCCAGCAGCGTAGCGGGAATAGGCTACGAGCAGTACTTC
>TRBJ2-1|TRBD2|many|TRBV18
CASSPLAGSSYNEQFF
TGTGCCAGCTCACCGTTAGCGGGTAGCTCCTACAATGAGCAGTTCTTC
>TRBJ2-7|-|many|TRBV15
CATSRGYEQYF
TGTGCCACCAGCAGAGGCTACGAGCAGTACTTC
>TRBJ2-5|-|many|TRBV29-1
CSVGRVWETQYF
TGCAGCGTTGGAAGGGTGTGGGAGACCCAGTACTTC
>TRBJ2-1|-|many|TRBV29-1
CSVDRRYNEQFF
TGCAGCGTTGATCGGCGGTACAATGAGCAGTTCTTC
>TRBJ1-6|TRBD1|many|TRBV6-5
CASSSGTANSPLHF
TGTGCCAGCAGTTCCGGGACAGCGAATTCACCCCTCCACTTT
>TRBJ1-6|-|-|TRBV20-1
CSAGNRDNSPLHF
TGCAGTGCTGGGAACAGGGATAATTCACCCCTCCACTTT
>TRBJ2-1|-|-|TRBV12-3/TRBV12-4
CASSLQGISLDEQFF
TGTGCCAGCAGTTTGCAGGGAATAAGTCTGGATGAGCAGTTCTTC
>TRBJ2-1|-|-|TRBV10-3
CAIRDDSEREQFF
TGTGCCATCAGGGACGACTCGGAGCGCGAGCAGTTCTTC
>TRBJ1-2|-|-|TRBV29-1
CSVEDPTYGYTF
TGCAGCGTTGAAGATCCGACCTATGGCTACACCTTC
>TRBJ2-7|-|-|TRBV20-1
CSAFGSSYEQYF
TGCAGTGCCTTCGGGTCTTCCTACGAGCAGTACTTC
>TRBJ2-5|TRBD1|many|TRBV7-8
CASSLAHWDRQETQYF
TGTGCCAGCAGCTTAGCGCACTGGGACAGGCAAGAGACCCAGTACTTC
>TRBJ2-7|TRBD1|many|TRBV28
CASTTRGTGNHF
TGTGCCAGCACTACCCGAGGGACAGGCAACCACTTC
>TRBJ1-5|TRBD1|many|TRBV29-1
CSANERGRQGMQPQHF
TGCAGCGCCAACGAGAGGGGGAGACAGGGAATGCAGCCCCAGCATTTT
>TRBJ2-7|TRBD2|many|TRBV12-3/TRBV12-4
CASSLYRTRGYEQYF
TGTGCCAGCAGTCTCTACAGGACTAGGGGCTACGAGCAGTACTTC
>TRBJ2-2|-|-|TRBV12-3/TRBV12-4
CASRYPGLMVAGELFF
TGTGCCAGCAGGTACCCGGGTCTAATGGTCGCCGGGGAGCTGTTTTTT
>TRBJ2-7|TRBD2|-|TRBV29-1
CSVEGTSGRPSYEQYF
TGCAGCGTTGAAGGGACTAGCGGGCGTCCCTCCTACGAGCAGTACTTC
>TRBJ1-4|TRBD1|-|TRBV5-1
CASSLQQGANEKLFF
TGCGCCAGCAGCTTACAACAGGGGGCAAATGAAAAACTGTTTTTT
>TRBJ2-3|TRBD2|many|TRBV20-1
CSATLAGGPDTQYF
TGCAGTGCTACCCTAGCGGGAGGGCCTGATACGCAGTATTTT
>TRBJ2-5|-|-|TRBV20-1
CSAKTGLQETQYF
TGCAGTGCTAAGACAGGATTACAAGAGACCCAGTACTTC
>TRBJ1-6|TRBD1|few|TRBV18
CASSPGQGNSPLHF
TGTGCCAGCTCACCGGGACAGGGTAATTCACCCCTCCACTTT
>TRBJ2-3|-|-|TRBV28
CASSIVHSSTDTQYF
TGTGCCAGCAGTATCGTCCACTCTAGCACAGATACGCAGTATTTT
>TRBJ2-2|-|many|TRBV20-1
CSASTRQYTGELFF
TGCAGTGCTTCCACACGACAGTACACCGGGGAGCTGTTTTTT
>TRBJ2-1|-|-|TRBV20-1
CSARDVGDEQFF
TGCAGTGCTAGAGATGTTGGGGATGAGCAGTTCTTC
>TRBJ2-5|TRBD2|-|TRBV29-1
CSVVRGGETQYF
TGCAGCGTTGTCCGGGGAGGGGAGACCCAGTACTTC
>TRBJ2-7|TRBD2|many|TRBV12-3/TRBV12-4
CASSYLAGLEQYF
TGTGCCAGCAGTTACCTAGCGGGGTTGGAGCAGTACTTC
>TRBJ1-1|-|-|TRBV7-9
CASSRGRDTEAFF
TGTGCCAGCAGCCGGGGGCGCGACACTGAAGCTTTCTTT
>TRBJ2-3|TRBD2|-|TRBV29-1
CSVEGFRGRNTDTQYF
TGCAGCGTTGAGGGTTTTCGCGGGAGGAACACAGATACGCAGTATTTT
>TRBJ2-3|-|many|TRBV6-5
CASSYSIDLPIVTDTQYF
TGTGCCAGCAGTTACTCGATCGACTTACCGATCGTCACAGATACGCAGTATTTT
>TRBJ1-6|TRBD1|-|TRBV20-1
CSALRQGLNSPLHF
TGCAGTGCTCTACGACAGGGGTTAAATTCACCCCTCCACTTT
>TRBJ2-1|TRBD1|many|TRBV18
CASSPQRQGWDNEQFF
TGTGCCAGCTCACCGCAGAGACAGGGATGGGACAATGAGCAGTTCTTC
>TRBJ2-5|-|-|TRBV18
CASSLLRNGQETQYF
TGTGCCAGCTCACTACTGCGAAACGGCCAAGAGACCCAGTACTTC
>TRBJ2-1|TRBD2|many|TRBV20-1
CSARDIPERGGNNEQFF
TGCAGTGCTAGAGATATCCCAGAGCGGGGTGGAAACAATGAGCAGTTCTTC
>TRBJ2-3|TRBD2|-|TRBV7-3
CASSFGTSGTTDTQYF
TGTGCCAGCAGCTTCGGGACTAGCGGAACCACAGATACGCAGTATTTT
>TRBJ2-3|TRBD2|many|TRBV29-1
CSVASSGSTDTQYF
TGCAGCGTTGCATCTAGCGGGAGCACAGATACGCAGTATTTT
>TRBJ2-1|-|-|TRBV20-1
CSASAIEHFF
TGCAGTGCTAGCGCGATTGAGCACTTCTTC
>TRBJ2-1|TRBD2|-|TRBV6-2/TRBV6-3
CASSYSTSGGYNEQFF
TGTGCCAGCAGTTACTCGACTAGCGGGGGCTACAATGAGCAGTTCTTC
>TRBJ1-6|-|-|TRBV20-1
CSASAGPGGSPLHF
TGCAGTGCTAGTGCTGGGCCGGGAGGTTCACCCCTCCACTTT
>TRBJ2-7|-|-|TRBV6-5
CASRDTRYEQYF
TGTGCCAGCAGGGACACCCGCTACGAGCAGTACTTC
>TRBJ1-2|-|-|TRBV20-1
CSATVGYTF
TGCAGTGCTACCGTGGGCTACACCTTC
>TRBJ1-2|-|many|TRBV12-3/TRBV12-4
CASSLVGVNYGYTF
TGTGCCAGCAGTTTAGTCGGAGTTAACTATGGCTACACCTTC
>TRBJ2-3|-|few|TRBV28
CASTHQEISPDTQYF
TGTGCCAGCACCCACCAGGAAATAAGTCCAGATACGCAGTATTTT
>TRBJ2-3|TRBD1|-|TRBV27
CASSIRQGRGHTDAQYF
TGTGCCAGCAGTATAAGACAGGGTAGGGGTCACACAGATGCGCAGTATTTT
>TRBJ2-3|TRBD1|-|TRBV6-6
CASRGQGTDTQYF
TGTGCCAGCAGGGGACAGGGAACAGATACGCAGTATTTT
>TRBJ2-1|TRBD2|few|TRBV10-3
CAISESAGAPRNEQFF
TGTGCCATCAGTGAGTCCGCGGGAGCCCCGAGGAATGAGCAGTTCTTC
>TRBJ2-7|-|-|TRBV5-1
CASSYGGVYEQYF
TGCGCCAGCTCATACGGAGGGGTTTACGAGCAGTACTTC
>TRBJ2-7|-|few|TRBV20-1
CSARGRRRYEQYF
TGCAGTGCTAGAGGGCGCCGCAGATACGAGCAGTACTTC
>TRBJ1-5|-|many|TRBV29-1
CSVGGQLDQPQHF
TGCAGCGTTGGCGGACAGCTAGATCAGCCCCAGCATTTT
>TRBJ2-7|-|-|TRBV20-1
CSASTGRGPFSYEQYF
TGCAGTGCTAGTACCGGACGAGGGCCTTTCTCCTACGAGCAGTACTTC
>TRBJ2-3|-|-|TRBV24-1
CATSDFGETVADTQYF
TGTGCCACCAGTGATTTTGGTGAGACAGTGGCAGATACGCAGTATTTT
>TRBJ1-3|-|many|TRBV14
CASSQDLGGANSGNTIYF
TGTGCCAGCAGCCAAGACTTGGGGGGCGCCAACTCTGGAAACACCATATATTTT
>TRBJ2-1|TRBD2|few|TRBV6-5
CASSYAIAGGRNEQFF
TGTGCCAGCAGTTACGCTATAGCGGGAGGTCGCAATGAGCAGTTCTTC
>TRBJ1-5|-|-|TRBV20-1
CSARGQSYSNQPQHF
TGCAGTGCTCGCGGACAGTCTTATAGCAATCAGCCCCAGCATTTT